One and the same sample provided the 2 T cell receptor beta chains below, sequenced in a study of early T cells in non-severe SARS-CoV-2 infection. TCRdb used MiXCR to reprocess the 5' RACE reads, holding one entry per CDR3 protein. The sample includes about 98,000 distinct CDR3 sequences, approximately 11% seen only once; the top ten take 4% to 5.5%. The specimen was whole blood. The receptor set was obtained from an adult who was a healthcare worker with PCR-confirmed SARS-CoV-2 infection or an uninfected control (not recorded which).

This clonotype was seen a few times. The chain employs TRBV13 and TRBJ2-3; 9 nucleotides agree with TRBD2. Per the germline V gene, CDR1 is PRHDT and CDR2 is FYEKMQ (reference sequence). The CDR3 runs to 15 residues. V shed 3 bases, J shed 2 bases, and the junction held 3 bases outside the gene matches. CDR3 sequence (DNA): TGTGCCAGCAGCTTGACTAGCGGACCCACAGATACGCAGTATTTT. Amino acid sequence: CASSLTSGPTDTQYF.

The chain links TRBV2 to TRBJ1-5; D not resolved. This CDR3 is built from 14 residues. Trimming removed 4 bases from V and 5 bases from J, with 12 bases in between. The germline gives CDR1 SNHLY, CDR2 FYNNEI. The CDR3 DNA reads TGTGCCAGCAGTGGGCCCGCGAGGGATCAGCCCCAGCATTTT. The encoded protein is CASSGPARDQPQHF.